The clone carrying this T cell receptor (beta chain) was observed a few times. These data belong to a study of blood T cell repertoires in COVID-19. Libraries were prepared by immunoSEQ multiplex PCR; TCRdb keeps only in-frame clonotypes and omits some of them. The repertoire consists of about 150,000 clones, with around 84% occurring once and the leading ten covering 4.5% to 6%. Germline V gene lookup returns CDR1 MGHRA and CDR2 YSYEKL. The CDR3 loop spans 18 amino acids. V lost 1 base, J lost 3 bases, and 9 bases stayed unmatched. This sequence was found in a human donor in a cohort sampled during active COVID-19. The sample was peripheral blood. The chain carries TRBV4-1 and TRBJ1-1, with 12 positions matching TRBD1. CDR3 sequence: CASSQVGTGGFTHTEAFF. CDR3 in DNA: TGCGCCAGCAGCCAAGTAGGGACAGGGGGCTTTACGCACACTGAAGCTTTCTTT.